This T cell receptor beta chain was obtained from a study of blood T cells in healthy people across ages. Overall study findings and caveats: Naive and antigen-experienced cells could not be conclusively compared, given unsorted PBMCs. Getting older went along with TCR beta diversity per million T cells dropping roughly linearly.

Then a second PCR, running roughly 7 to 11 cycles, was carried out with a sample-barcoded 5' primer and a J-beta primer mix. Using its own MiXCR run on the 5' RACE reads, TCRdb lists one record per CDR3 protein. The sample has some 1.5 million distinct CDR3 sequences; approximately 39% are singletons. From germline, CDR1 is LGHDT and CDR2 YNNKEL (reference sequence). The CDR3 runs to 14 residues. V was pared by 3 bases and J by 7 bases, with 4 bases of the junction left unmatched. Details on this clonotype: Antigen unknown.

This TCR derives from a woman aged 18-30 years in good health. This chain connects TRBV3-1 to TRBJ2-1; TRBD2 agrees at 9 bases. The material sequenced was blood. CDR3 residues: CASSQRGGSNEQFF. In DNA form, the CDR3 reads TGTGCCAGCAGCCAGCGGGGGGGATCTAATGAGCAGTTCTTC.